This is a list of T cell receptor beta chains from one sample in a study of shared clonotypes between healthy human individuals. Profiling relied on immunoSEQ multiplex PCR, and the TCRdb table lists in-frame clones only, not all of them. The sample records nearly 1 million clones, 60% to 85% being singletons. The sequenced sample consisted of memory CD4+ T cells sorted from blood. The origin of the receptors is a man between 18 and 29 years old in good health. The CDR3 runs from the conserved cysteine through the conserved F or W. A D gene is named only where the DNA matches it firmly. The size of a clone is reported for some rows only, either as once, few or many, or as a class for expanded clones.

CDR3 DNA: TGTGCCAGGGATGGGATTTCCCCGGGGGATACGCAGTATTTT
CDR3 protein: CARDGISPGDTQYF
V gene: TRBV7-9
J gene: TRBJ2-3
D gene: -
clone size: once

CDR3 DNA: TGTGCCAGCAGCTTATCTGGGACCCAACATACGCAGTATTTT
CDR3 protein: CASSLSGTQHTQYF
V gene: TRBV7-2
J gene: TRBJ2-3
D gene: -
clone size: -

CDR3 DNA: TGTGCCAGCAGCCCTACAGGGAACAATCAGCCCCAGCATTTT
CDR3 protein: CASSPTGNNQPQHF
V gene: TRBV11-2
J gene: TRBJ1-5
D gene: -
clone size: -

CDR3 DNA: TGTGCCAGCAGTTTAGGGTACCTCTCTGGGGCCAACGTCCTGACTTTC
CDR3 protein: CASSLGYLSGANVLTF
V gene: TRBV27
J gene: TRBJ2-6
D gene: -
clone size: -

CDR3 DNA: TGTGCCAGCAGCCCCGGACAGGGAAGCACAGATACGCAGTATTTT
CDR3 protein: CASSPGQGSTDTQYF
V gene: TRBV11-3
J gene: TRBJ2-3
D gene: TRBD1
clone size: -

CDR3 DNA: TGTGCCAGTAGTAGCACCGGCATCGGGTCCTACGAGCAGTACTTC
CDR3 protein: CASSSTGIGSYEQYF
V gene: TRBV19
J gene: TRBJ2-7
D gene: -
clone size: once

CDR3 DNA: TGTGCCAGTAGTATTTCGAGGGATGAGCAGTTCTTC
CDR3 protein: CASSISRDEQFF
V gene: TRBV19
J gene: TRBJ2-1
D gene: -
clone size: -

CDR3 DNA: TGTGCCAGCAGCTTCTACCGGGGGACCAAAAACATTCAGTACTTC
CDR3 protein: CASSFYRGTKNIQYF
V gene: TRBV5-6
J gene: TRBJ2-4
D gene: -
clone size: -

CDR3 DNA: TGTGCCACCACCAATGGGGGCGAGCAGTACTTC
CDR3 protein: CATTNGGEQYF
V gene: TRBV6-5
J gene: TRBJ2-7
D gene: -
clone size: -

CDR3 DNA: TGCGCCAGCAGCCAGGGCACAGAGAAGAACACTGAAGCTTTCTTT
CDR3 protein: CASSQGTEKNTEAFF
V gene: TRBV4-3
J gene: TRBJ1-1
D gene: -
clone size: -

CDR3 DNA: TGTGCCAGCAGCCAAGATCCGAGGGGCGCGAACACCGGGGAGCTGTTTTTT
CDR3 protein: CASSQDPRGANTGELFF
V gene: TRBV4-2
J gene: TRBJ2-2
D gene: -
clone size: -

CDR3 DNA: TGTGCCAGCAGCTTAGCGATAGGGAACACTCAGCCCCAGCATTTT
CDR3 protein: CASSLAIGNTQPQHF
V gene: TRBV7-8
J gene: TRBJ1-5
D gene: -
clone size: few

CDR3 DNA: TGTGCCAGTAGTACATATACAGCTGAAGCTTTCTTT
CDR3 protein: CASSTYTAEAFF
V gene: TRBV19
J gene: TRBJ1-1
D gene: -
clone size: -

CDR3 DNA: TGTGCCTGGAGTACAACTAGCGGACTCATAAATACGCAGTATTTT
CDR3 protein: CAWSTTSGLINTQYF
V gene: TRBV30
J gene: TRBJ2-3
D gene: TRBD2
clone size: -

CDR3 DNA: TGTGCCAGCAGCTTAGACTATTCGGAAGAGACCCAGTACTTC
CDR3 protein: CASSLDYSEETQYF
V gene: TRBV7-2
J gene: TRBJ2-5
D gene: -
clone size: -

CDR3 DNA: TGCGCCAGCAGCTTATCCGGAGGACAAGAGACCCAGTACTTC
CDR3 protein: CASSLSGGQETQYF
V gene: TRBV5-1
J gene: TRBJ2-5
D gene: -
clone size: -

CDR3 DNA: TGTGCCAGCAGGCGGACAGGGGCAAACTCACCCCTCCACTTT
CDR3 protein: CASRRTGANSPLHF
V gene: TRBV7-9
J gene: TRBJ1-6
D gene: TRBD1
clone size: -

CDR3 DNA: TGTGCCAGTAGATCCCGACAGGAGAATAATTCACCCCTCCACTTT
CDR3 protein: CASRSRQENNSPLHF
V gene: TRBV19
J gene: TRBJ1-6
D gene: -
clone size: -

CDR3 DNA: TGCGCCAGCAGCTTGGTCCCCCTAGCTACAAACTACAATGAGCAGTTCTTC
CDR3 protein: CASSLVPLATNYNEQFF
V gene: TRBV5-1
J gene: TRBJ2-1
D gene: -
clone size: few

CDR3 DNA: TGCGCCAGCAGCTTGGGACAGGGGCAAGGGAACACTGAAGCTTTCTTT
CDR3 protein: CASSLGQGQGNTEAFF
V gene: TRBV5-1
J gene: TRBJ1-1
D gene: TRBD1
clone size: -

CDR3 DNA: TGTGCCAGCAGCCCACGGACAGCCACGAGGGGCTACACCTTC
CDR3 protein: CASSPRTATRGYTF
V gene: TRBV7-2
J gene: TRBJ1-2
D gene: -
clone size: -

CDR3 DNA: TGTGCCAGCGAGAACAGCCGCTCGAACACCGGGGAGCTGTTTTTT
CDR3 protein: CASENSRSNTGELFF
V gene: TRBV7-2
J gene: TRBJ2-2
D gene: -
clone size: -

CDR3 DNA: TGTGCCAGCAGCTTAGGCGGGGGCACCGGGGAGCTGTTTTTT
CDR3 protein: CASSLGGGTGELFF
V gene: TRBV11-3
J gene: TRBJ2-2
D gene: TRBD2
clone size: -

CDR3 DNA: TGTGCCAGTAGTGGGCCGGGACAGGGGGCGGGGGAGCTGTTTTTT
CDR3 protein: CASSGPGQGAGELFF
V gene: TRBV19
J gene: TRBJ2-2
D gene: TRBD1
clone size: -

CDR3 DNA: TGTGCCAGCAGCCCGCAGACAGTGAACACTGAAGCTTTCTTT
CDR3 protein: CASSPQTVNTEAFF
V gene: TRBV11-2
J gene: TRBJ1-1
D gene: -
clone size: few

CDR3 DNA: TGTGCCAGCAGCTTAATAGCGGGGGGACAAGAGACCCAGTACTTC
CDR3 protein: CASSLIAGGQETQYF
V gene: TRBV11-2
J gene: TRBJ2-5
D gene: TRBD2
clone size: -

CDR3 DNA: TGTGCCAGCGCCAGGGGGCGGAAAGAGACCCAGTACTTC
CDR3 protein: CASARGRKETQYF
V gene: TRBV6-5
J gene: TRBJ2-5
D gene: TRBD1
clone size: -

CDR3 DNA: TGTGCCAGCAGCACCCAAAACACTGAAGCTTTCTTT
CDR3 protein: CASSTQNTEAFF
V gene: TRBV9
J gene: TRBJ1-1
D gene: -
clone size: -

CDR3 DNA: TGTGCCAGCAGCCTTTGGACAGGCTCCTACGAGCAGTACTTC
CDR3 protein: CASSLWTGSYEQYF
V gene: TRBV7-2
J gene: TRBJ2-7
D gene: TRBD1
clone size: once

CDR3 DNA: TGCGCCAGCAGCCATCCCCTAGGCGGGACTCTTAATGAAAAACTGTTTTTT
CDR3 protein: CASSHPLGGTLNEKLFF
V gene: TRBV4-1
J gene: TRBJ1-4
D gene: -
clone size: -

CDR3 DNA: TGTGCCAGCAGCTCCGTCGGGGACGAGCAGTACTTC
CDR3 protein: CASSSVGDEQYF
V gene: TRBV7-9
J gene: TRBJ2-7
D gene: -
clone size: -

CDR3 DNA: TGTGCCATCAGATTAACAGGGGGAACTGAAGCTTTCTTT
CDR3 protein: CAIRLTGGTEAFF
V gene: TRBV10-3
J gene: TRBJ1-1
D gene: TRBD1
clone size: -

CDR3 DNA: TGTGCCAGCTCACCACGGGGGACAGGGGTGACCGGGGAGCTGTTTTTT
CDR3 protein: CASSPRGTGVTGELFF
V gene: TRBV18
J gene: TRBJ2-2
D gene: TRBD1
clone size: -

CDR3 DNA: TGTGCCAGCAGCTCAGGCCCTGGGGACCCCTATGGCTACACCTTC
CDR3 protein: CASSSGPGDPYGYTF
V gene: TRBV28
J gene: TRBJ1-2
D gene: -
clone size: -

CDR3 DNA: TGTGCCAGCAGCTCCCCGGCGGGACTAGCCAAAAACATTCAGTACTTC
CDR3 protein: CASSSPAGLAKNIQYF
V gene: TRBV11-2
J gene: TRBJ2-4
D gene: -
clone size: few

CDR3 DNA: TGTGCCAGCAGCCGACAGGGCTCGATCTCCTACAATGAGCAGTTCTTC
CDR3 protein: CASSRQGSISYNEQFF
V gene: TRBV7-9
J gene: TRBJ2-1
D gene: TRBD1
clone size: -

CDR3 DNA: TGTGCCAGCAGAGGGTTGAAGGGGACCGGGGAGCTGTTTTTT
CDR3 protein: CASRGLKGTGELFF
V gene: TRBV2
J gene: TRBJ2-2
D gene: -
clone size: -

CDR3 DNA: TGCAGCGTCGTGATGTACACAGATACGCAGTATTTT
CDR3 protein: CSVVMYTDTQYF
V gene: TRBV29-1
J gene: TRBJ2-3
D gene: -
clone size: once

CDR3 DNA: TGTGCCAGCAGTTCGGACAGGGGAACGCACGAGCAGTACTTC
CDR3 protein: CASSSDRGTHEQYF
V gene: TRBV6-5
J gene: TRBJ2-7
D gene: TRBD1
clone size: -

CDR3 DNA: TGTGCCAGCAGCCCGCAAGGGGGGGCTGGTTCACCCCTCCACTTT
CDR3 protein: CASSPQGGAGSPLHF
V gene: TRBV7-2
J gene: TRBJ1-6
D gene: -
clone size: -